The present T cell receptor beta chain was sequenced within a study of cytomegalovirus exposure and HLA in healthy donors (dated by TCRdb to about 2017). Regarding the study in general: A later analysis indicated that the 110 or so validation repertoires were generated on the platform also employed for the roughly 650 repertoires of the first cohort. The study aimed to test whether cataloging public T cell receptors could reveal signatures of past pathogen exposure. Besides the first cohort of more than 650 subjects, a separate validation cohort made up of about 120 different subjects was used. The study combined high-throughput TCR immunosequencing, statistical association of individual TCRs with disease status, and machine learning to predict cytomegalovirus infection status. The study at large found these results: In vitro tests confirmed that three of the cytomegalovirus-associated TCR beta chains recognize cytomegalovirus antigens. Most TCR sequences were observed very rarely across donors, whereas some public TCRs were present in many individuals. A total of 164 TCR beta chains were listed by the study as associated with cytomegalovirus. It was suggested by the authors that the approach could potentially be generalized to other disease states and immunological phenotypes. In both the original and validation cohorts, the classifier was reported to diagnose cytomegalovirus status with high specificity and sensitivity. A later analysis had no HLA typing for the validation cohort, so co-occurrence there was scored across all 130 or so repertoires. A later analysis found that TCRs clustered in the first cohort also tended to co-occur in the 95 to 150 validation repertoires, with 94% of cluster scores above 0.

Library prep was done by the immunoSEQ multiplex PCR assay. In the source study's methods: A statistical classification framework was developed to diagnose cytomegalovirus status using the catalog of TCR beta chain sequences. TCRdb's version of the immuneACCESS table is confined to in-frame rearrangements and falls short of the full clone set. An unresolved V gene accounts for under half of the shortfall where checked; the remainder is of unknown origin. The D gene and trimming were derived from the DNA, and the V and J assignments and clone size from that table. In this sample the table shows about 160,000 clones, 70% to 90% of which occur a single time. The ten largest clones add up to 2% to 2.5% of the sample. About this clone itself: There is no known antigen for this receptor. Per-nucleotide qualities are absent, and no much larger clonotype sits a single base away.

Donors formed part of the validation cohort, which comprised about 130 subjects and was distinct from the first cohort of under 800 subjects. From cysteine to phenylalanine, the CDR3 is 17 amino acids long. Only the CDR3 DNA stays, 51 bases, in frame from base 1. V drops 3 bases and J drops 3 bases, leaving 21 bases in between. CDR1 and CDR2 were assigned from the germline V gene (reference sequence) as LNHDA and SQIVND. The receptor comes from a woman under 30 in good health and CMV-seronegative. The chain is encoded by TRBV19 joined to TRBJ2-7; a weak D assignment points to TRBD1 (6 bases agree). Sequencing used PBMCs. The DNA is TGTGCCAGTAGTATTACCTCAGGGGTACGGTCCCACTACGAGCAGTACTTC. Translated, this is CASSITSGVRSHYEQYF. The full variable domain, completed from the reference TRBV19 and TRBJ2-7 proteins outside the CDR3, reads DGGITQSPKYLFRKEGQNVTLSCEQNLNHDAMYWYRQDPGQGLRLIYYSQIVNDFQKGDIAEGYSVSREKKESFPLTVTSAQKNPTAFYLCASSITSGVRSHYEQYFGPGTRLTVT.